The next 18 T cell receptor beta chains were all read from a single sample in a study of early T cells in non-severe SARS-CoV-2 infection. TCRdb fed the 5' RACE reads into MiXCR, producing one record per CDR3 protein. This table has roughly 60,000 distinct CDR3 sequences, around 10% appearing once. The source was whole blood, collected at baseline. These receptors came from an adult who was a healthcare worker with PCR-confirmed SARS-CoV-2 infection or an uninfected control (not recorded which).

In this sample, this clonotype turned up a few times. This sequence joins TRBV12-3 or TRBV12-4 and TRBJ1-2, with a tentative D call TRBD1 (6 bases). Trimming removed 1 base at V and 5 bases at J, with 8 bases between. CDR3 length: 13 residues. The CDR3: CASSLVTGYGYTF. The CDR3 coding sequence is TGTGCCAGCAGTTTAGTTACAGGGTATGGCTACACCTTC.

The chain has TRBV7-8 and TRBJ2-2; 7 bases fit TRBD2. The germline CDR1 and CDR2 sequences are SGHVS and FQNEAQ. V was pared by 5 bases and J by 2 bases, with 5 bases of the junction left unmatched. The CDR3 runs 15 residues. As DNA, the CDR3 is TGTGCCAGCAGCGTTCGGGACTACAACACCGGGGAGCTGTTTTTT. Protein product: CASSVRDYNTGELFF.

This clonotype was seen more than once but under ten times. The V gene is TRBV11-3, the J gene TRBJ1-1; D is possibly TRBD1 (6 bases). This CDR3 has 13 amino acids. Germline CDR1 and CDR2: SGHNT and YENEEA. Between the trimmed V and J ends, which lost 5 bases and 4 bases, there was a span of 11 bases. The CDR3 loop reads CASSGQGSTEAFF. The DNA for the CDR3 is TGTGCCAGCAGCGGCCAGGGGAGCACTGAAGCTTTCTTT.

This clonotype was recorded many times. The chain has TRBV12-3 or TRBV12-4 and TRBJ2-3; D tentatively fits TRBD1 or TRBD2 (5 bases each). The ends were cut back, 3 bases at V and 6 bases at J, with 16 bases in the middle. CDR3 length: 15 residues. This CDR3 reads CASSFGDRGGDTQYF. In nucleotides, the CDR3 is TGTGCCAGCAGTTTCGGTGACCGGGGCGGGGATACGCAGTATTTT.

This clonotype has more than one count but fewer than ten. CDR3 residues: CASSYPQDRVRQYF. CDR3 DNA sequence: TGTGCCAGCAGTTACCCCCAAGACAGGGTCAGGCAGTATTTT. The V gene is TRBV6-6, the J gene TRBJ2-3, with TRBD1 identical over 7 bases. The germline gives CDR1 MNHNY, CDR2 SVGAGI (reference sequence). This CDR3 has 14 residues. V was pared by 2 bases and J by 11 bases, with 10 bases of the junction left unmatched.

The gene calls are TRBV20-1 and TRBJ2-7; D possibly corresponds to TRBD2 (7 bases). The V gene's germline CDR1 is DFQATT and CDR2 SNEGSKA (reference sequence). Trimming stripped 6 bases from V and 3 bases from J, with 18 bases between. This CDR3 is built from 14 residues. The CDR3, as DNA: TGCAGTGCGGGAGGCGGGGGCGCAAACTACGAGCAGTACTTC. It is translated as CSAGGGGANYEQYF.

The sample holds a few counts of this clonotype. This rearrangement joins TRBV30 to TRBJ2-1; TRBD2 matches 7 bases. The V gene's germline CDR1 is GTSNPN and CDR2 SVGIG (reference sequence). Trimming cost V 4 bases and J 1 base; bases outside gene matches: 7. The CDR3 spans 15 residues. The CDR3 DNA reads TGTGCCTGGACCCAAGCAGCGGGATCCTACAATGAGCAGTTCTTC. It encodes CAWTQAAGSYNEQFF.

The sample holds a few counts of this clonotype. The rearrangement joins TRBV18 to TRBJ2-4; weak D call: TRBD1 (5 bases). In germline, CDR1 is KGHSH, CDR2 LQKENI. V lost 6 bases to trimming and J lost 8 bases, with 11 bases between them. The CDR3 runs 12 residues. Here the CDR3 DNA reads TGTGCCAGCTCGGACACAGTGGACATTCAGTACTTC. This encodes CASSDTVDIQYF.

This clonotype was counted at least ten times. The J gene is TRBJ2-4, the V gene TRBV12-3 or TRBV12-4; D may be TRBD2 (5 bases). This CDR3 has 14 amino acids. V lost 6 bases, J lost 5 bases, and 14 bases lay in between. The CDR3 DNA follows: TGTGCCAGCAGCCCCGCGGAGGACCAAAACATTCAGTACTTC. Protein: CASSPAEDQNIQYF.

This clonotype was seen many times. The rearrangement links TRBV30 to TRBJ2-1; D is possibly TRBD2 (6 bases). Trimming shortened V by 0 bases and J by 10 bases, and 22 bases separated the two germline ends. Germline assignment: CDR1 GTSNPN and CDR2 SVGIG (reference sequence). The CDR3 runs 16 residues. The CDR3 here is CAWSVRGRGGPPEQFF. As DNA, the CDR3 is TGTGCCTGGAGTGTTCGCGGGCGGGGAGGACCGCCAGAGCAGTTCTTC.

Within the sample, this clonotype is medium-sized. The chain uses TRBV7-6 and TRBJ2-5; 11 bases are shared with TRBD2. CDR3 length: 15 residues. The trim removed 5 bases at V and 4 bases at J, leaving 6 bases unmatched. Germline CDR1 reads SGHVS; CDR2 reads FNYEAQ. CDR3 sequence reads: CASSVTGTSGETQYF. CDR3 DNA sequence: TGTGCCAGCAGCGTAACCGGGACTAGCGGAGAGACCCAGTACTTC.

This clonotype was picked up many times. V is TRBV7-3 and J is TRBJ2-1, with D possibly TRBD2 on 5 matching bases. Germline CDR1 SGHTA, CDR2 FQGTGA. The CDR3 runs to 15 residues. Trimming removed 3 bases from V and 0 bases from J, with 9 bases in between. DNA of the CDR3: TGTGCCAGCAGCTTTAGGAGCGGCTCCTACAATGAGCAGTTCTTC. It yields the protein CASSFRSGSYNEQFF. The variable domain in full, with the rest retrieved from reference TRBV7-3 and TRBJ2-1, is GAGVSQTPSNKVTEKGKYVELRCDPISGHTALYWYRQSLGQGPEFLIYFQGTGAADDSGLPNDRFFAVRPEGSVSTLKIQRTERGDSAVYLCASSFRSGSYNEQFFGPGTRLTVL.

This clonotype was seen many times. The genes are TRBV7-6 and TRBJ2-7, with D possibly matching TRBD2 (6 bases). The CDR3 length is 12 residues. The germline V gene has CDR1 SGHVS and CDR2 FNYEAQ. With 3 bases removed from V and 4 bases from J, the gap between germline ends came to 7 bases. The CDR3 nucleotides read TGTGCCAGCAGCTTGCGGGGTTACGAGCAGTACTTC. Protein sequence: CASSLRGYEQYF.

The chain carries TRBV10-3 and TRBJ1-2; a weak D match, TRBD1 (5 bases). Germline V CDR1 and CDR2: ENHRY, SYGVKD. With 0 bases removed from V and 2 bases from J, the gap between germline ends came to 7 bases. The CDR3 has 14 amino acids. The CDR3 DNA is TGTGCCATCAGTGAGTCCAGGGTGAACTATGGCTACACCTTC. This translates into CAISESRVNYGYTF.

This chain connects TRBV7-9 to TRBJ1-1, with unresolved D. CDR1 is SEHNR, CDR2 FQNEAQ, per germline (reference sequence). The CDR3 length is 12 residues. V was cut by 7 bases and J by 5 bases, with 11 bases left in between. This CDR3 reads CASTPPKTEAFF. The CDR3 DNA reads TGTGCCAGCACCCCCCCCAAGACTGAAGCTTTCTTT.

V usage is TRBV9 and J usage is TRBJ1-1, with D possibly matching TRBD1 (5 bases). The V and J ends lost 5 bases and 4 bases respectively, with 18 bases between them. CDR1 is SGDLS, CDR2 YYNGEE, per germline. The CDR3 has 15 amino acids. The CDR3 loop reads CASSLSGGVGTEAFF. As DNA, the CDR3 is TGTGCCAGCAGTCTTTCTGGAGGGGTGGGCACTGAAGCTTTCTTT.

This clonotype was picked up a small number of times. This chain links TRBV20-1 with TRBJ2-7; 11 nucleotides line up with TRBD1. There are 17 residues in the CDR3. V shed 0 bases and J 0 bases; nucleotides not matched to a gene: 7. CDR1 is DFQATT, CDR2 SNEGSKA, per germline (reference sequence). The CDR3 DNA reads as TGCAGTGCTAGAGATCAGGGGACAGGGGGAAGCTCCTACGAGCAGTACTTC. Translated, it gives CSARDQGTGGSSYEQYF.

This clonotype was seen repeatedly, ten times or more. The V gene is TRBV12-3 or TRBV12-4, the J gene TRBJ2-7; no clear D gene. The V gene lost 5 bases and the J gene lost 3 bases, with 8 bases spanning the gap. This CDR3 spans 12 amino acids. The chain's CDR3 is CASSRVDYEQYF. The CDR3 nucleotides read TGTGCCAGCAGTCGGGTCGACTACGAGCAGTACTTC.